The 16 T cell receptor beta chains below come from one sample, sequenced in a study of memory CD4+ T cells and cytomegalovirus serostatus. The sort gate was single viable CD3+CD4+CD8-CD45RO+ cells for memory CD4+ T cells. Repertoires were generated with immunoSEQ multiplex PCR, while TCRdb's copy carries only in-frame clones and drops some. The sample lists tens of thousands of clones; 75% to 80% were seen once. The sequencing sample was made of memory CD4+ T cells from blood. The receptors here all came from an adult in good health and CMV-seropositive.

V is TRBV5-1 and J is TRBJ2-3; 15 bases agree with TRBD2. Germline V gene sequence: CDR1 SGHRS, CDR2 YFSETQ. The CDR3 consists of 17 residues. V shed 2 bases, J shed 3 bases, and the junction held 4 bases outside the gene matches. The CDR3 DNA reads TGCGCCAGCAGCTTCGGACTAGCGGGAGGGCCAACAGATACGCAGTATTTT. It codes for CASSFGLAGGPTDTQYF.

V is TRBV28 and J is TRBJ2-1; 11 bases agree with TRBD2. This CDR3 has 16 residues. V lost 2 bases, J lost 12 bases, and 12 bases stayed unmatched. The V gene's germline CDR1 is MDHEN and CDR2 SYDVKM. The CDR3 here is CASSLSTSGRISLQFF. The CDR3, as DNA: TGTGCCAGCAGTTTAAGTACTAGCGGGAGAATCTCGTTGCAGTTCTTC.

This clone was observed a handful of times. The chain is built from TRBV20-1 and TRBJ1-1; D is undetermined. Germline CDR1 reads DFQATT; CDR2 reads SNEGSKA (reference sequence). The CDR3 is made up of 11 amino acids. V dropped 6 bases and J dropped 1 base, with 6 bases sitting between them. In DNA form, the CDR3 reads TGCAGTGCAAGACAGAACACTGAAGCTTTCTTT. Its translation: CSARQNTEAFF.

The DNA of the CDR3 is TGTGCCAGCAGCGTAACCGCAGGGGAGTCCGGGACCCAGTACTTC. Its protein is CASSVTAGESGTQYF. The genes are TRBV9 and TRBJ2-5; weak D call: TRBD1 (6 bases). The germline V and J ends were trimmed by 1 base and 7 bases, with 17 bases remaining between them. Germline CDR1 reads SGDLS; CDR2 reads YYNGEE. This CDR3 spans 15 amino acids.

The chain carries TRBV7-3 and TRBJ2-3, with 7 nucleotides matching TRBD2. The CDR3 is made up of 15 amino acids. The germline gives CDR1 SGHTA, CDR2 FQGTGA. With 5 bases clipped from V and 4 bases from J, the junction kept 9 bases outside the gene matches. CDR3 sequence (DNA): TGTGCCAGCAGCCTCTCTGCGGGAGAGGCAGATACGCAGTATTTT. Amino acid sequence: CASSLSAGEADTQYF. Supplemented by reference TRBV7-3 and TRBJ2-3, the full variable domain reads GAGVSQTPSNKVTEKGKYVELRCDPISGHTALYWYRQSLGQGPEFLIYFQGTGAADDSGLPNDRFFAVRPEGSVSTLKIQRTERGDSAVYLCASSLSAGEADTQYFGPGTRLTVL.

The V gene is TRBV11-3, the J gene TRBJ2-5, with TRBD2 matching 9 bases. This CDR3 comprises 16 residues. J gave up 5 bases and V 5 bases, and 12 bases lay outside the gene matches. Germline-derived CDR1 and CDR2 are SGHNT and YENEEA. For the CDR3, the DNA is TGTGCCAGCAGCGTCGACGGGCGGGGGGGCGATGAGACCCAGTACTTC. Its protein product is CASSVDGRGGDETQYF.

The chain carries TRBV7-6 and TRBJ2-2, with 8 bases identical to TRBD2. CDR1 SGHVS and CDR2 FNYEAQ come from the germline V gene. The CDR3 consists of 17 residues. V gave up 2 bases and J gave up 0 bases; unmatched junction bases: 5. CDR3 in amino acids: CASSLRPGGPNTGELFF. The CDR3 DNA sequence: TGTGCCAGCAGCTTACGTCCGGGGGGGCCGAACACCGGGGAGCTGTTTTTT. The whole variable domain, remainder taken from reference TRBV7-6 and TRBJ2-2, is GAGVSQSPRYKVTKRGQDVALRCDPISGHVSLYWYRQALGQGPEFLTYFNYEAQQDKSGLPNDRFSAERPEGSISTLTIQRTEQRDSAMYRCASSLRPGGPNTGELFFGEGSRLTVL.

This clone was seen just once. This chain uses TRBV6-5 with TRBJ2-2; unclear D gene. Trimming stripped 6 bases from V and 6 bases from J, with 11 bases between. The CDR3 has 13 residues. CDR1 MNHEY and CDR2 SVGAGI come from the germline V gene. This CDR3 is CASRRTVPGELFF. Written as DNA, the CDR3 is TGTGCCAGCAGACGGACGGTTCCCGGGGAGCTGTTTTTT.

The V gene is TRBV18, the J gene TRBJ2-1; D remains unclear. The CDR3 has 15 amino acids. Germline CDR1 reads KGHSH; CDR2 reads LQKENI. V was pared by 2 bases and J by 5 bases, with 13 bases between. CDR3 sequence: CASSPSRAENNEQFF. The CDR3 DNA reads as TGTGCCAGCTCACCAAGCAGAGCAGAAAACAATGAGCAGTTCTTC. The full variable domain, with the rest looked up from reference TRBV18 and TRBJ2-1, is NAGVMQNPRHLVRRRGQEARLRCSPMKGHSHVYWYRQLPEEGLKFMVYLQKENIIDESGMPKERFSAEFPKEGPSILRIQQVVRGDSAAYFCASSPSRAENNEQFFGPGTRLTVL.

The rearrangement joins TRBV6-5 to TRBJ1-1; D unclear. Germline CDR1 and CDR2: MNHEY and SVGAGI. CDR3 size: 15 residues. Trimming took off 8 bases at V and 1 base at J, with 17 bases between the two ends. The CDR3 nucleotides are TGTGCCAGCTATACACCCCTCGCCGGGAACACTGAAGCTTTCTTT. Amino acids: CASYTPLAGNTEAFF.

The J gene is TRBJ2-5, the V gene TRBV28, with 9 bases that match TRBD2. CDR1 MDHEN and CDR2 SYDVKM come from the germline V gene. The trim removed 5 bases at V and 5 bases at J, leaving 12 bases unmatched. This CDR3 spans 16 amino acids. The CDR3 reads CASSLLGRGGAETQYF. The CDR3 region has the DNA TGTGCCAGCAGTCTGCTAGGGCGGGGGGGCGCTGAGACCCAGTACTTC.

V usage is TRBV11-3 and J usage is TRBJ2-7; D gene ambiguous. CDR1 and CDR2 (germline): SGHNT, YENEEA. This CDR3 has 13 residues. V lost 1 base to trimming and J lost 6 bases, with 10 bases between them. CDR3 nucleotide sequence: TGTGCCAGCAGCTTAGCCCCGGGCAGCGAGCAGTACTTC. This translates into CASSLAPGSEQYF. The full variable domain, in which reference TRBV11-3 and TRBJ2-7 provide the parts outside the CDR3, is EAGVVQSPRYKIIEKKQPVAFWCNPISGHNTLYWYLQNLGQGPELLIRYENEEAVDDSQLPKDRFSAERLKGVDSTLKIQPAELGDSAVYLCASSLAPGSEQYFGPGTRLTVT.

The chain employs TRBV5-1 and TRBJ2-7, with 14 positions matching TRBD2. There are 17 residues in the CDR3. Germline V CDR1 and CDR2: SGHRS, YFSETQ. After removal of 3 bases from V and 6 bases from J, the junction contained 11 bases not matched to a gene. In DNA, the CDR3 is TGCGCCAGCAGCTACGGGACTAGCGGGGGTTCTGCTCGCGAGCAGTACTTC. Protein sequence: CASSYGTSGGSAREQYF.

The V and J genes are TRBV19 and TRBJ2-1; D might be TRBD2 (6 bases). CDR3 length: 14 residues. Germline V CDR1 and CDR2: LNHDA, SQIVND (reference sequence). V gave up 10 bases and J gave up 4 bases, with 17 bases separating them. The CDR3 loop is CATQRGGTYNEQFF. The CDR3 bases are TGTGCCACCCAACGAGGCGGGACGTACAATGAGCAGTTCTTC.

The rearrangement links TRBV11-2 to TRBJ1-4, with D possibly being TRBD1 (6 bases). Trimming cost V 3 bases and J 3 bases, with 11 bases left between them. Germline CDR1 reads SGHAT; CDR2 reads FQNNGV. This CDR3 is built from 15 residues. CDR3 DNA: TGTGCCAGCAGCTTGCAGGGGCTTCCTAATGAAAAACTGTTTTTT. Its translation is CASSLQGLPNEKLFF.

The CDR3 nucleotides are TGTGCCAGCAGTTTATTTGGCAGGGATAATGAAAAACTGTTTTTT. It translates to CASSLFGRDNEKLFF. The chain combines TRBV28 with TRBJ1-4; weak D call: TRBD1 (5 bases). The CDR3 contains 15 residues. V was pared by 1 base and J by 4 bases, with 10 bases between. In germline, CDR1 is MDHEN, CDR2 SYDVKM.